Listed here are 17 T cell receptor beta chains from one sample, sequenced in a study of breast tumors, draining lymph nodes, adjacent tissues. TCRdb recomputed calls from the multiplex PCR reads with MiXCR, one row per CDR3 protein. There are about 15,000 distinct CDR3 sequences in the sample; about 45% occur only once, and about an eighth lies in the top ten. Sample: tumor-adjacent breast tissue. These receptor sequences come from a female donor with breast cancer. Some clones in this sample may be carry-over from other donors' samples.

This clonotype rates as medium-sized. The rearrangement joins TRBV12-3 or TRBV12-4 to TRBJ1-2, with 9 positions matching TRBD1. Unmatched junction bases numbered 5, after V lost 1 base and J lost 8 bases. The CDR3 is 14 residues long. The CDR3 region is CASSLVGQGTGYTF. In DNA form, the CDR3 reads TGTGCCAGCAGTTTAGTCGGACAGGGGACAGGCTACACCTTC.

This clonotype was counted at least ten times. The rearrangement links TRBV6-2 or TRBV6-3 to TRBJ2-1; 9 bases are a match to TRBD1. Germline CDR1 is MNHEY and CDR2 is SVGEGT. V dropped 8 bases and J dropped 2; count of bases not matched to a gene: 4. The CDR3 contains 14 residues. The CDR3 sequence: CASSTGGPYNEQFF. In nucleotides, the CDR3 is TGTGCCAGCTCGACAGGGGGGCCCTACAATGAGCAGTTCTTC.

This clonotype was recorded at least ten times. In nucleotides, the CDR3 is TGTGCCAGCAGGCGACTAGGGGGCACAGATACGCAGTATTTT. As protein: CASRRLGGTDTQYF. The chain has TRBV28 and TRBJ2-3, with D possibly TRBD2 on 6 matching bases. CDR1 MDHEN and CDR2 SYDVKM come from the germline V gene. The CDR3 extends over 14 amino acids. Trimming shortened V by 6 bases and J by 1 base, and 11 bases separated the two germline ends. Complete variable domain (other parts from reference TRBV28 and TRBJ2-3): DVKVTQSSRYLVKRTGEKVFLECVQDMDHENMFWYRQDPGLGLRLIYFSYDVKMKEKGDIPEGYSVSREKKERFSLILESASTNQTSMYLCASRRLGGTDTQYFGPGTRLTVL.

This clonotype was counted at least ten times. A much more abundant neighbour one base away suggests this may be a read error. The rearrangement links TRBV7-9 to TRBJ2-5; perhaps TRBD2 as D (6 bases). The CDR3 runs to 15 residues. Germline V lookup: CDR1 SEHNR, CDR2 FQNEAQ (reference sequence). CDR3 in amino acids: CASSSPRGVAETQHF. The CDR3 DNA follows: TGTGCCAGCAGCTCCCCACGCGGGGTGGCGGAGACCCAGCACTTC. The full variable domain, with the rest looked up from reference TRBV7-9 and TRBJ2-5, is DTGVSQNPRHKITKRGQNVTFRCDPISEHNRLYWYRQTLGQGPEFLTYFQNEAQLEKSRLLSDRFSAERPKGSFSTLEIQRTEQGDSAMYLCASSSPRGVAETQHFGPGTRLLVL.

This chain's CDR3 is CSASAGQTYEQYF. In nucleotides, the CDR3 is TGCAGTGCTAGTGCTGGACAGACCTACGAGCAGTACTTC. This rearrangement joins TRBV20-1 to TRBJ2-7; D might be TRBD1 (6 bases). The CDR3 runs to 13 residues. Per the germline V gene, CDR1 is DFQATT and CDR2 is SNEGSKA (reference sequence). The V end was cut by 3 bases, the J end by 2 bases, with 11 bases between.

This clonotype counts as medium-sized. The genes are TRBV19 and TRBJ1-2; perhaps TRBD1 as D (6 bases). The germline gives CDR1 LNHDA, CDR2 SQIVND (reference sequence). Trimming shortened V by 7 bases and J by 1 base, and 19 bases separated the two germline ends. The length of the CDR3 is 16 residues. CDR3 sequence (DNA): TGTGCCAGTATGATGGACAGCAGTCTGATTAACTATGGCTACACCTTC. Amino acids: CASMMDSSLINYGYTF.

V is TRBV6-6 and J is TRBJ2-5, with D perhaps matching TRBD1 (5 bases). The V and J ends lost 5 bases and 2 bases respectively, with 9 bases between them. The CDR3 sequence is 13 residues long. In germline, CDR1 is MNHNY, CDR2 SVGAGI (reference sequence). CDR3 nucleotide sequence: TGTGCCAGCAGTCACGACAGACAAGAGACCCAGTACTTC. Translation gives CASSHDRQETQYF.

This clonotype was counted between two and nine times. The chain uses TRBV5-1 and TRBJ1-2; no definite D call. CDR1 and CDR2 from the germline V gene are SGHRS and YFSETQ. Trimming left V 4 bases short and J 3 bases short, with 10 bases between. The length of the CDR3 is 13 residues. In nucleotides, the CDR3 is TGCGCCAGCAGCCCCTGGACGGACTATGGCTACACCTTC. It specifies CASSPWTDYGYTF. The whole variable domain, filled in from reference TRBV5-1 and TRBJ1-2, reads KAGVTQTPRYLIKTRGQQVTLSCSPISGHRSVSWYQQTPGQGLQFLFEYFSETQRNKGNFPGRFSGRQFSNSRSEMNVSTLELGDSALYLCASSPWTDYGYTFGSGTRLTVV.

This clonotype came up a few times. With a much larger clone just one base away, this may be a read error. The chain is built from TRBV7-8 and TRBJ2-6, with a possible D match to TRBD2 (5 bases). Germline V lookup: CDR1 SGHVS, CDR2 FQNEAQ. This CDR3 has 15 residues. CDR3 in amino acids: CASSPTRAGTNVLTF. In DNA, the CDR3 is TGTGCCAGCAGCCCCACTAGGGCTGGGACCAACGTCCTGACTTTC.

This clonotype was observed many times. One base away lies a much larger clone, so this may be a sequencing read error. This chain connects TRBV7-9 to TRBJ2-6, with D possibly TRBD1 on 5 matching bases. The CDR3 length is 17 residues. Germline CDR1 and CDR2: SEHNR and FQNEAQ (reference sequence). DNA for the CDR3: TGTGCCAGCAGCTTAGTCCGGGTGTTCTCTGGGGCCAACCTCCTGACTTTC. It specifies CASSLVRVFSGANLLTF. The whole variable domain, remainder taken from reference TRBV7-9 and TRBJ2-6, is DTGVSQNPRHKITKRGQNVTFRCDPISEHNRLYWYRQTLGQGPEFLTYFQNEAQLEKSRLLSDRFSAERPKGSFSTLEIQRTEQGDSAMYLCASSLVRVFSGANLLTFGAGSRLTVL.

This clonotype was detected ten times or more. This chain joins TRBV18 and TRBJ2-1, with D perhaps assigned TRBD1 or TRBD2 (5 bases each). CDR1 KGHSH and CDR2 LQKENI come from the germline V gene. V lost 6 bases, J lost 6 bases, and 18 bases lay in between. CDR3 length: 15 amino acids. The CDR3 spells CASSVGPGSVNEQFF. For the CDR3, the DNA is TGTGCCAGCTCGGTGGGACCCGGTTCGGTCAATGAGCAGTTCTTC.

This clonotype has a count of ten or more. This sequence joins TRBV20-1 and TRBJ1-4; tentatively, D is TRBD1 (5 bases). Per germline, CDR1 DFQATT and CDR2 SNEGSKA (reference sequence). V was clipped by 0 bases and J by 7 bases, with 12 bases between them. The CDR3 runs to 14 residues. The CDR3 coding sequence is TGCAGTGCTAGAGATCTCGGGGGGACTGAAAAACTGTTTTTT. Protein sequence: CSARDLGGTEKLFF.

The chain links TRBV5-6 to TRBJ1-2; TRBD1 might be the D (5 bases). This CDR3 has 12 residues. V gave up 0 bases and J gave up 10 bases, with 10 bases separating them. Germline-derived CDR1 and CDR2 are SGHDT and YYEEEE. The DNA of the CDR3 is TGTGCCAGCAGCTTGGGAGGGGCCTTCTACACCTTC. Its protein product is CASSLGGAFYTF. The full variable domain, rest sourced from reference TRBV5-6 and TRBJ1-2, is DAGVTQSPTHLIKTRGQQVTLRCSPKSGHDTVSWYQQALGQGPQFIFQYYEEEERQRGNFPDRFSGHQFPNYSSELNVNALLLGDSALYLCASSLGGAFYTFGSGTRLTVV.

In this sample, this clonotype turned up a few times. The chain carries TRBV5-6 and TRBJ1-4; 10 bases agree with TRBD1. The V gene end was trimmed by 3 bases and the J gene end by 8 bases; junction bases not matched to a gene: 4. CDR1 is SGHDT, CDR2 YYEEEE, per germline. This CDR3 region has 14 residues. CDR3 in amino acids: CASSSDRGREKLFF. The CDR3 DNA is TGTGCCAGCAGCTCAGACAGGGGGCGGGAAAAACTGTTTTTT.

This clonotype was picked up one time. The CDR3 spells CASSPWTGAYEQYF. The CDR3 coding sequence is TGTGCCAGCAGCCCCTGGACAGGGGCTTACGAGCAGTACTTC. The chain combines TRBV6-5 with TRBJ2-7; 9 bases align to TRBD1. V was pared by 6 bases and J by 4 bases, with 7 bases of the junction left unmatched. The CDR3 totals 14 residues. Germline-derived CDR1 and CDR2 are MNHEY and SVGAGI.

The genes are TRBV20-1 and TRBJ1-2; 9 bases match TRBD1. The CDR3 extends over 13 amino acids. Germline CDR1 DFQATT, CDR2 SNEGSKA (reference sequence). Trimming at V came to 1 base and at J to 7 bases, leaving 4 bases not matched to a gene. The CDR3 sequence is CSARAQGAGGYTF. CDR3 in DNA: TGCAGTGCTAGAGCACAGGGGGCTGGTGGCTACACCTTC.

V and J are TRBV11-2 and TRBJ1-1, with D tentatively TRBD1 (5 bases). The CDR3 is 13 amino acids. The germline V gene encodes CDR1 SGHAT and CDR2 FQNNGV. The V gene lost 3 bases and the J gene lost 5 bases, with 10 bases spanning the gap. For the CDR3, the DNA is TGTGCCAGCAGCTTGGGGCTTTTGACTGAAGCTTTCTTT. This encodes CASSLGLLTEAFF.